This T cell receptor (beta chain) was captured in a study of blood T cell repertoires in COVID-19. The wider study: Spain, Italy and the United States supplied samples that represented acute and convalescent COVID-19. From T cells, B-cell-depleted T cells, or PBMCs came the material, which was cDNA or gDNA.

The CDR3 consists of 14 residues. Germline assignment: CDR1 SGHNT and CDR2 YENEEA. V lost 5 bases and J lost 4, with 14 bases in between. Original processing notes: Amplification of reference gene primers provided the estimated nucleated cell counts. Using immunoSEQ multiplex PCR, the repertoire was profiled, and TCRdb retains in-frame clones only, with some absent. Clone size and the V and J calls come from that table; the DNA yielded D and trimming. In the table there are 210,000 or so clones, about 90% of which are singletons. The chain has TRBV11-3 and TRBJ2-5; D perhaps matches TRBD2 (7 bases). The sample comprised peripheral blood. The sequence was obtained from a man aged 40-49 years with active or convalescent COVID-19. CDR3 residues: CASSPEGGSETQYF. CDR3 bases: TGTGCCAGCAGCCCGGAGGGGGGGTCAGAGACCCAGTACTTC.